This entry features one TCR beta chain sequence. The sample belongs to a study of OX40 agonist ivuxolimab in advanced cancers. Method: immunoSEQ multiplex PCR; TCRdb's copy keeps in-frame clones and lacks some. This table holds tens of thousands of clones, 65% to 85% found once. The sample in question was CD4+ or CD8+ T cells sorted from blood, obtained in a trial of the OX40 agonist ivuxolimab. The sequence was obtained from an adult with an advanced solid tumor such as melanoma, head and neck, liver or kidney cancer.

In DNA, the CDR3 is TGTGCCAGCAGTCGCGGGACGTACAATGAGCAGTTCTTC. This translates into CASSRGTYNEQFF. The chain carries TRBV9 and TRBJ2-1; perhaps TRBD2 as D (6 bases). Trimming stripped 5 bases from V and 4 bases from J, with 10 bases between. Germline CDR1 and CDR2: SGDLS and YYNGEE. CDR3 length: 13 amino acids.